Below, 22 T cell receptor beta chains from the same sample are listed, as sequenced in a study of shared clonotypes between healthy human individuals (dated by TCRdb to 2020 to 2021). The library was obtained by the immunoSEQ multiplex PCR assay. TCRdb took this table from immuneACCESS and kept in-frame rearrangements with V and J called. Such tables lack part of the clones; where checked against another copy, unresolved V genes explain under half of the gap, and the rest is unexplained. This sample lists 1,500,000 or so clones; 98% were detected once. The biggest ten clones account for 0.3% to 0.45% of the sample. The specimen sequenced was naive CD4+ T cells sorted from blood. The sample's cell subset or site label, in plain terms: CD45RA+ positively selected. The receptors shown here come from a man younger than 40 in good health.

This chain connects TRBV7-2 to TRBJ1-5; TRBD1 matches 8 bases. Trimming removed 3 bases from V and 6 bases from J; junction bases left unmatched: 1. The CDR3 extends over 13 amino acids. Germline V gives CDR1 SGHTA, CDR2 FQGNSA. This chain's CDR3 is CASSLTGVQPQHF. The CDR3 bases are TGTGCCAGCAGCTTGACAGGGGTTCAGCCCCAGCATTTT.

The chain couples TRBV11-3 to TRBJ2-3; TRBD2 might be the D (5 bases). V was cut by 1 base and J by 2 bases, with 7 bases left in between. This CDR3 spans 14 amino acids. Germline-derived CDR1 and CDR2 are SGHNT and YENEEA. CDR3 sequence: CASSLAGNTDTQYF. The CDR3 DNA follows: TGTGCCAGCAGCTTAGCGGGAAACACAGATACGCAGTATTTT.

The V gene is TRBV11-2, the J gene TRBJ1-4, with a possible D match to TRBD1 (5 bases). Trimming removed 1 base at V and 10 bases at J, with 10 bases between. CDR1 and CDR2 from the germline V gene are SGHAT and FQNNGV. CDR3 length: 13 residues. DNA of the CDR3: TGTGCCAGCAGCTTAGGGGTTGGGGGAAAACTGTTTTTT. Its translation: CASSLGVGGKLFF.

This clone was detected once. V and J are TRBV19 and TRBJ2-7; 8 bases agree with TRBD1. The CDR3 extends over 15 amino acids. V lost 3 bases and J lost 2; bases outside the gene matches: 6. The germline CDR1 and CDR2 sequences are LNHDA and SQIVND (reference sequence). The CDR3 DNA reads as TGTGCCAGTAGTATCGCCGGGGACAGGACCTACGAGCAGTACTTC. It specifies CASSIAGDRTYEQYF.

The chain has TRBV4-2 and TRBJ2-1; D is perhaps TRBD1 or TRBD2 (5 bases each). Trimming left V 1 base short and J 0 bases short, with 13 bases between. Germline V gene data show CDR1 as LGHNA and CDR2 as YNFKEQ. The CDR3 is made up of 17 amino acids. This CDR3 is CASSQVTGPSSYNEQFF. Written as DNA, the CDR3 is TGTGCCAGCAGCCAAGTCACGGGGCCCAGCTCCTACAATGAGCAGTTCTTC.

V is TRBV6-6 and J is TRBJ2-1; 7 bases match TRBD2. From germline, CDR1 is MNHNY and CDR2 SVGAGI (reference sequence). The CDR3 runs 12 residues. The CDR3 DNA follows: TGTGCTGCCGGAGCGGGACTCAATGAGCAGTTCTTC. It encodes CAAGAGLNEQFF.

This clone was picked up one time. DNA of the CDR3: TGTGCCATCAATCGGGACTTCCAAGAGACCCAGTACTTC. It encodes CAINRDFQETQYF. This chain joins TRBV10-3 and TRBJ2-5; the D gene is possibly TRBD2 (6 bases). V lost 7 bases and J lost 1, with 10 bases in between. This CDR3 is built from 13 residues. Germline V gene data show CDR1 as ENHRY and CDR2 as SYGVKD.

The chain joins TRBV7-2 to TRBJ1-5; D not resolved. CDR3 length: 13 amino acids. The V gene lost 2 bases and the J gene lost 5 bases, with 7 bases spanning the gap. From germline, CDR1 is SGHTA and CDR2 FQGNSA. The CDR3 sequence: CASSLREHQPQHF. CDR3 nucleotides: TGTGCCAGCAGCTTAAGGGAGCATCAGCCCCAGCATTTT.

The rearrangement uses TRBV2 and TRBJ2-2; D is unresolved. The CDR3 runs to 11 residues. Trimming took 7 bases from V and 5 from J, leaving 5 bases between them. Germline CDR1 and CDR2: SNHLY and FYNNEI. The CDR3 coding sequence is TGTGCCAGCATCATAACCGGGGAGCTGTTTTTT. It codes for CASIITGELFF.

This chain uses TRBV4-1 with TRBJ1-1, with D perhaps matching TRBD1 (5 bases). The germline gives CDR1 MGHRA, CDR2 YSYEKL. The CDR3 totals 14 residues. Trimming took off 1 base at V and 6 bases at J, with 12 bases between the two ends. In nucleotides, the CDR3 is TGCGCCAGCAGCCAAGCTATGGGGCCGTCTGAAGCTTTCTTT. This codes for CASSQAMGPSEAFF.

The rearrangement links TRBV14 to TRBJ2-7; 9 positions match TRBD2. CDR3 length equals 15 residues. With V trimmed by 2 bases and J by 4 bases, 6 bases remained unmatched. Germline CDR1 and CDR2: SGHDN and FVKESK. The CDR3 nucleotides read TGTGCCAGCAGCCAACTTAGCGGGAGAAGGTACGAGCAGTACTTC. Protein sequence: CASSQLSGRRYEQYF.

The chain is built from TRBV6-1 and TRBJ2-3; either TRBD1 or TRBD2 may supply D (6 bases each). V lost 0 bases, J lost 6 bases, and 16 bases lay in between. Germline-derived CDR1 and CDR2 are MNHNS and SASEGT. This CDR3 is 16 amino acids long. For the CDR3, the DNA is TGTGCCAGCAGTGAAGCTGTGGACGGGGGCCCTGATACGCAGTATTTT. Protein sequence: CASSEAVDGGPDTQYF.

The gene calls are TRBV7-2 and TRBJ2-7; TRBD1 agrees at 9 bases. J gave up 3 bases and V 4 bases, and 4 bases lay outside the gene matches. The germline CDR1 and CDR2 sequences are SGHTA and FQGNSA. This CDR3 comprises 14 residues. The CDR3 loop reads CASSWRTGDYEQYF. In DNA, the CDR3 is TGTGCCAGCAGCTGGAGGACAGGGGACTACGAGCAGTACTTC.

This clone was detected only once. The chain is built from TRBV25-1 and TRBJ2-5; 7 positions agree with TRBD2. V lost 3 bases, J lost 6 bases, and 4 bases stayed unmatched. This CDR3 is 13 amino acids long. Germline CDR1 and CDR2: MGHDK and SYGVNS. CDR3 in DNA: TGTGCCAGCAGTGATCAGGGAGGGCAGACCCAGTACTTC. Encoded protein: CASSDQGGQTQYF.

The chain is built from TRBV9 and TRBJ1-4; D possibly corresponds to TRBD1 (5 bases). The CDR3 is made up of 15 amino acids. Trimming pared 0 bases from V and 7 bases from J, leaving 13 bases between. In germline, CDR1 is SGDLS, CDR2 YYNGEE. CDR3 region: CASSVAAGWGEKLFF. The CDR3 DNA reads as TGTGCCAGCAGCGTAGCTGCAGGGTGGGGTGAAAAACTGTTTTTT. Drawing the rest from reference TRBV9 and TRBJ1-4, the complete variable domain is DSGVTQTPKHLITATGQRVTLRCSPRSGDLSVYWYQQSLDQGLQFLIQYYNGEERAKGNILERFSAQQFPDLHSELNLSSLELGDSALYFCASSVAAGWGEKLFFGSGTQLSVL.

J is TRBJ2-2 and V is TRBV4-1; 7 nucleotides agree with TRBD2. Germline V gene data show CDR1 as MGHRA and CDR2 as YSYEKL. J was trimmed by 1 base and V by 0 bases; bases with no gene match: 11. This CDR3 is 19 amino acids long. CDR3 nucleotides: TGCGCCAGCAGCCAAGATAGAGGGAGCGGACTAGTGAACACCGGGGAGCTGTTTTTT. Its protein is CASSQDRGSGLVNTGELFF.

This CDR3 is CASSRGATVHGANVLTF. The CDR3 DNA sequence: TGTGCCAGTAGTAGGGGGGCCACGGTACACGGGGCCAACGTCCTGACTTTC. The J gene is TRBJ2-6, the V gene TRBV19; D possibly uses TRBD1 or TRBD2 (6 bases each). This CDR3 spans 17 amino acids. V dropped 4 bases and J dropped 4 bases, with 17 bases sitting between them. From germline, CDR1 is LNHDA and CDR2 SQIVND (reference sequence). The entire variable domain, with the rest obtained from reference TRBV19 and TRBJ2-6, is as follows: DGGITQSPKYLFRKEGQNVTLSCEQNLNHDAMYWYRQDPGQGLRLIYYSQIVNDFQKGDIAEGYSVSREKKESFPLTVTSAQKNPTAFYLCASSRGATVHGANVLTFGAGSRLTVL.

The chain recombines TRBV7-9 with TRBJ2-4; perhaps TRBD2 as D (5 bases). The V end was cut by 5 bases, the J end by 5 bases, with 10 bases between. Per the germline V gene, CDR1 is SEHNR and CDR2 is FQNEAQ (reference sequence). The CDR3 is made up of 13 amino acids. The CDR3 is CASSPLGENIQYF. The CDR3, as DNA: TGTGCCAGCAGCCCCCTCGGGGAAAACATTCAGTACTTC.

This clone was observed once. The rearrangement joins TRBV6-6 to TRBJ1-4; tentatively, D is TRBD1 (5 bases). Germline assignment: CDR1 MNHNY and CDR2 SVGAGI (reference sequence). The V gene lost 2 bases and the J gene lost 6 bases, with 10 bases spanning the gap. This CDR3 spans 14 amino acids. CDR3 DNA: TGTGCCAGCAGTTACGTGGGCAGGGATGAAAAACTGTTTTTT. Protein product: CASSYVGRDEKLFF.

The chain couples TRBV30 to TRBJ2-7, with D possibly TRBD1 on 5 matching bases. The V end was cut by 3 bases, the J end by 0 bases, with 9 bases between. CDR1 and CDR2 from the germline V gene are GTSNPN and SVGIG (reference sequence). The CDR3 runs to 13 residues. The CDR3 sequence is CAWRRTSSYEQYF. The CDR3 DNA is TGTGCCTGGAGGAGGACAAGCTCCTACGAGCAGTACTTC.

The CDR3 loop reads CASGEGQGADTQYF. CDR3 nucleotides: TGTGCTAGTGGGGAAGGACAGGGTGCAGATACGCAGTATTTT. The rearrangement joins TRBV12-5 to TRBJ2-3, with 8 bases identical to TRBD1. CDR3 length equals 14 residues. With 6 bases clipped from V and 4 bases from J, the junction kept 6 bases outside the gene matches. The germline CDR1 and CDR2 sequences are LGHNT and FRNRAP.

The gene calls are TRBV7-2 and TRBJ2-3, with a tentative D call TRBD1 (6 bases). Germline V gives CDR1 SGHTA, CDR2 FQGNSA. V was pared by 4 bases and J by 7 bases, with 12 bases between. The CDR3 length is 13 residues. In nucleotides, the CDR3 is TGTGCCAGCAGCTCAGGGGTCCCAAATACGCAGTATTTT. As protein: CASSSGVPNTQYF.